Sequencing of this T cell receptor (beta chain) was carried out in a study of blood T cell repertoires in COVID-19. With V trimmed by 4 bases and J by 0 bases, 6 bases remained unmatched. This CDR3 region has 15 residues. Germline assignment: CDR1 SGHRS and CDR2 YFSETQ. Methods used by the authors: Estimates of nucleated cell counts were drawn from the amplification of reference gene primers. Assay: immunoSEQ multiplex PCR; the TCRdb copy retains only in-frame clones and omits some. V, J and clone size are taken as reported in that table, and D and trimming were inferred from the DNA itself. The top ten clones hold around 0.97% of a sample with hundreds of thousands of clones, approximately 85% of them seen once.

The V and J genes are TRBV5-1 and TRBJ2-5; TRBD2 matches at 7 bases. Input material: peripheral blood. This clonotype was obtained from a man between 40 and 49 years old with acute or convalescent COVID-19. CDR3 loop: CASSRDGTNQETQYF. As DNA, the CDR3 is TGCGCCAGCAGCCGAGACGGGACTAACCAAGAGACCCAGTACTTC.